This T cell receptor beta chain derives from a study of a mutant IDH1 vaccine in newly diagnosed glioma. Profiled with immunoSEQ multiplex PCR; TCRdb holds only in-frame clones, not every one. The repertoire has around 120,000 clones, about 82% of them found once; the top ten carry around 5.5%. The time point here: week 11, during vaccination. Every vaccine dose comprised 300 ug of mutant IDH1 20-mer peptide plus topical imiquimod. Trimming took 3 bases from V and 5 from J, leaving 21 bases between them. This CDR3 has 17 residues. Germline-derived CDR1 and CDR2 are MNHEY and SMNVEV (reference sequence). About this clone itself: Its antigen remains unidentified.

The specimen comprised PBMCs, sampled from a glioma patient whose treatment included an IDH1 peptide vaccine. V gene TRBV27 combines with J gene TRBJ2-3, with a tentative D call TRBD2 (6 bases). This TCR was recovered from a man in his forties with glioma. The CDR3, as DNA: TGTGCCAGCAGTTTCCGCCAGCGGGTTCTGGGGGAAGATACGCAGTATTTT. Translating gives CASSFRQRVLGEDTQYF.